Included here is one T cell receptor beta chain sequence, with context. Its antigen is unknown. The data were taken from a study of blood T cells in healthy people across ages. As for the study in general: With template switching, about one barcoded beta molecule was captured per two T cells. Study-level findings and limits: Measured against age, TCR beta diversity per million T cells decreased in a roughly linear manner.

Then a second PCR, running about 6 to 11 cycles, was carried out with a sample-barcoded 5' primer and a J-beta primer mix. A template-switch adaptor that had 12 random nucleotides put a tag on each cDNA molecule. Using its own MiXCR run on the 5' RACE reads, TCRdb lists one record per CDR3 protein. In the table there are around 520,000 distinct CDR3 sequences, about 27% of which are singletons. Between the trimmed V and J ends, which lost 5 bases and 7 bases, there was a span of 12 bases. The CDR3 has 13 amino acids. Germline V gene lookup returns CDR1 SNHLY and CDR2 FYNNEI. These same records also appear under a second study, on T cells of mothers and their children. That source adds: Second-PCR amplification with M1S added sample barcodes and 2-4 random nucleotides.

The TCR originated in a boy aged 2 to 9 in good health. The chain uses TRBV2 and TRBJ1-5, with D unresolved. Sequencing input: blood. Here the CDR3 DNA reads TGTGCCAGCAGTAGTGAACCAAGGCAGCCCCAGCATTTT. This sequence encodes CASSSEPRQPQHF.